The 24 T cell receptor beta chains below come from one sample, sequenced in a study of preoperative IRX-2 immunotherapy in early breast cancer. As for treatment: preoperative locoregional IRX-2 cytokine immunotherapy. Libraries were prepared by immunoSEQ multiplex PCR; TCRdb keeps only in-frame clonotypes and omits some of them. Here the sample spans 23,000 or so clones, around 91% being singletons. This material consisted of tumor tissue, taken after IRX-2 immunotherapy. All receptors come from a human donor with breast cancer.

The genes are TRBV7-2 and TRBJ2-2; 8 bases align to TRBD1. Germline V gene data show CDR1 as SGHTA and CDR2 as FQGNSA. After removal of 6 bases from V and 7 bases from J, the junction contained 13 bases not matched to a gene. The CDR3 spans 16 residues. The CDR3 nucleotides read TGTGCCAGCAGGCTTCGTGTGCAGGGGGCCGGCGGGGAGCTGTTTTTT. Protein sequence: CASRLRVQGAGGELFF.

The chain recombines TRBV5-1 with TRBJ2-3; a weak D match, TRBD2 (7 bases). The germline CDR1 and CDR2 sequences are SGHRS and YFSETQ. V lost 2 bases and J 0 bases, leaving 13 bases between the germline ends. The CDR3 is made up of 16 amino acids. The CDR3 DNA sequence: TGCGCCAGCAGCTTTTCCCGGGGGGCTAGCACAGATACGCAGTATTTT. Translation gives CASSFSRGASTDTQYF.

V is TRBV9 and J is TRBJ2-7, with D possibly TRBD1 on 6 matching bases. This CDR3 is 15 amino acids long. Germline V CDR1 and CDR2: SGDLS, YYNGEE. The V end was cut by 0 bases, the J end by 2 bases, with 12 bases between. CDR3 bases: TGTGCCAGCAGCGTAGCTACAGGGAATACCTACGAGCAGTACTTC. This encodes CASSVATGNTYEQYF.

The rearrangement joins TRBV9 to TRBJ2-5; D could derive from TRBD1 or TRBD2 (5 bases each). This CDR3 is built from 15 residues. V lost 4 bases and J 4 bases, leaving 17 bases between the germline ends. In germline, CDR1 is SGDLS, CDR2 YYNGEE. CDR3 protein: CASSLPRGGGETQYF. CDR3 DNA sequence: TGTGCCAGCAGCCTTCCGAGGGGCGGAGGAGAGACCCAGTACTTC.

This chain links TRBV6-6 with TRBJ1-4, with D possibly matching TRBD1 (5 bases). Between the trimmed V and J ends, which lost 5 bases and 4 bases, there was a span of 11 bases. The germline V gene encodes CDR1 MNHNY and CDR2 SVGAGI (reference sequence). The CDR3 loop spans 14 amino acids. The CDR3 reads CASSAQGINEKLFF. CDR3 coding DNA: TGTGCCAGCAGTGCCCAGGGAATTAATGAAAAACTGTTTTTT.

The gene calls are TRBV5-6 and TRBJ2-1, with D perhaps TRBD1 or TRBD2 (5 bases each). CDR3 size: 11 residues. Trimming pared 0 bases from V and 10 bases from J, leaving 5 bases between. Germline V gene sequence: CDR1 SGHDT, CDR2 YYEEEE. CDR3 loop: CASSLGGEQFF. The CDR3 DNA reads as TGTGCCAGCAGCTTGGGGGGGGAGCAGTTCTTC.

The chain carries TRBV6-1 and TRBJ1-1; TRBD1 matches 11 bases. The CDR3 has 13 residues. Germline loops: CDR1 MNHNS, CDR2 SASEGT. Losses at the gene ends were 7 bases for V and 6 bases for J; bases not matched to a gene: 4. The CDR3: CASKGTGGSEAFF. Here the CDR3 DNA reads TGTGCCAGCAAAGGGACAGGGGGTTCTGAAGCTTTCTTT.

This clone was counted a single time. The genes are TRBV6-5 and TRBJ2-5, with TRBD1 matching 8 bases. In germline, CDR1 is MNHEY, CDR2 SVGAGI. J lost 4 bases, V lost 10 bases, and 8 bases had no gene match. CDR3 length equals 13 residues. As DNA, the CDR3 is TGTGCCACCAGGGGGCTAGCTGGAGAGACCCAGTACTTC. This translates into CATRGLAGETQYF.

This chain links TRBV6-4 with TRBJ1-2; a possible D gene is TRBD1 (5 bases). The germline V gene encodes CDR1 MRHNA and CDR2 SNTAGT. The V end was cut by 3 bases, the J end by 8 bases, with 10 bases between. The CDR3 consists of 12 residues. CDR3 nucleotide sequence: TGTGCCAGCAGTGAAAGGGGTCGGGGCTACACCTTC. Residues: CASSERGRGYTF.

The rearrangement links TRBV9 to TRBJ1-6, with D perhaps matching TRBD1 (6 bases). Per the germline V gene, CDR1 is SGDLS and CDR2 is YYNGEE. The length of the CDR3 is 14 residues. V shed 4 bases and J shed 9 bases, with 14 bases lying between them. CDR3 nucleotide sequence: TGTGCCAGCAGCCTCGGGACACAGGGTTCACCCCTCCACTTT. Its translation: CASSLGTQGSPLHF.

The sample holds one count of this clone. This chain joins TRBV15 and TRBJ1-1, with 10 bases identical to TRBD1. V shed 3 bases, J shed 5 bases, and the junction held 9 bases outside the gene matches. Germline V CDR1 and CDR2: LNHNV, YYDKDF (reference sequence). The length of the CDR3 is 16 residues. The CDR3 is CATSSKSGQGGTEAFF. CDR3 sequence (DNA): TGTGCCACCAGCAGCAAGTCCGGACAGGGGGGGACTGAAGCTTTCTTT.

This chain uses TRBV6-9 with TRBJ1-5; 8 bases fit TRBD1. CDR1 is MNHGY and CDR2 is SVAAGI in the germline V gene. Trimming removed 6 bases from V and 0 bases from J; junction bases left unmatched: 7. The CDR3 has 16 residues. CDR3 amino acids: CASSWDRRYSNQPQHF. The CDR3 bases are TGTGCCAGCAGCTGGGACAGGAGATATAGCAATCAGCCCCAGCATTTT.

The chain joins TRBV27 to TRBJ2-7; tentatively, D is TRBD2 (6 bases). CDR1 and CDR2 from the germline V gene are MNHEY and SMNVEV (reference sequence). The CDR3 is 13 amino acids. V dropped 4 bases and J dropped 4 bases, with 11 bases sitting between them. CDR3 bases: TGTGCCAGCAGTTACCAGGGAGGATACGAGCAGTACTTC. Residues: CASSYQGGYEQYF.

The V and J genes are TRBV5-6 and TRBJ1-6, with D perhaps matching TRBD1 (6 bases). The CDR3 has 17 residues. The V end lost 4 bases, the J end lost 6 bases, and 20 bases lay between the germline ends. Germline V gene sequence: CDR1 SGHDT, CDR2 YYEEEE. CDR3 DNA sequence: TGTGCCAGCAGCATTTACCGAGGGGGAGCCCTTAATTCACCCCTCCACTTT. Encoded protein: CASSIYRGGALNSPLHF.

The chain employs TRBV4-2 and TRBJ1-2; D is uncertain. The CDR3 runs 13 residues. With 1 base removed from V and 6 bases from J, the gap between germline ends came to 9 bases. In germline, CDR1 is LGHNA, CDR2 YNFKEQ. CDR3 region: CASSQGTLDGYTF. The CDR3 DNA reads TGTGCCAGCAGCCAAGGAACCCTTGATGGCTACACCTTC.

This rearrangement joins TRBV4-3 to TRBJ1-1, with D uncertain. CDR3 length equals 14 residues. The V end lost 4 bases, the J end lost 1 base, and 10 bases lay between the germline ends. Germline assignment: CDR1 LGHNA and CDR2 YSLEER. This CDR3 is CASSRGLGNTEAFF. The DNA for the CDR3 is TGCGCCAGCAGCCGAGGCCTGGGGAACACTGAAGCTTTCTTT.

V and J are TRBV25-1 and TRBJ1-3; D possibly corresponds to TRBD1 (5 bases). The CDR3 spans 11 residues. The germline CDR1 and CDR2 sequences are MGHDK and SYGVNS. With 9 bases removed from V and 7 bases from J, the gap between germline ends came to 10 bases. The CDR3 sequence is CASKGANTIYF. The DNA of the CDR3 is TGTGCCAGTAAAGGGGCGAACACCATATATTTT.

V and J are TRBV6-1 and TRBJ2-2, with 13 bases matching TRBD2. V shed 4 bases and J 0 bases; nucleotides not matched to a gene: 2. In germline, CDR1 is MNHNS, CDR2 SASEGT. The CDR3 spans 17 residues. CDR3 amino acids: CASSATSGRTNTGELFF. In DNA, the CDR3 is TGTGCCAGCAGTGCGACTAGCGGGAGGACGAACACCGGGGAGCTGTTTTTT.

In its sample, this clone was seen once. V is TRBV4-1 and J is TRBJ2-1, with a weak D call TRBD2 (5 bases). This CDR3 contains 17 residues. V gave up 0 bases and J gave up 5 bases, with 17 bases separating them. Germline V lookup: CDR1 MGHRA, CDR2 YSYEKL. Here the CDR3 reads CASSQEKTRVRDNEQFF. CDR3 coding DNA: TGCGCCAGCAGCCAAGAGAAAACTAGGGTTCGGGACAATGAGCAGTTCTTC.

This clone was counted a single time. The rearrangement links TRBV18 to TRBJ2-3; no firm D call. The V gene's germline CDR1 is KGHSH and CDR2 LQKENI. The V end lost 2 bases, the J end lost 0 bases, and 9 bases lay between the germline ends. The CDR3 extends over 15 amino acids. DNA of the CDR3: TGTGCCAGCTCACCAAGTGGCCCCAGCACAGATACGCAGTATTTT. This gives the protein CASSPSGPSTDTQYF. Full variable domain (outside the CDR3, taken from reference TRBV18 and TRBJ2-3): NAGVMQNPRHLVRRRGQEARLRCSPMKGHSHVYWYRQLPEEGLKFMVYLQKENIIDESGMPKERFSAEFPKEGPSILRIQQVVRGDSAAYFCASSPSGPSTDTQYFGPGTRLTVL.

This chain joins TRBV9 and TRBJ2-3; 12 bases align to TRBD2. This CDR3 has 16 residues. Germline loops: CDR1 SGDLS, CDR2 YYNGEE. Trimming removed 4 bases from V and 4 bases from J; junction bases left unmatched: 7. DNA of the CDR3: TGTGCCAGCAGCTCCAGACCTAGCGGGGGGGCAGATACGCAGTATTTT. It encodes CASSSRPSGGADTQYF.

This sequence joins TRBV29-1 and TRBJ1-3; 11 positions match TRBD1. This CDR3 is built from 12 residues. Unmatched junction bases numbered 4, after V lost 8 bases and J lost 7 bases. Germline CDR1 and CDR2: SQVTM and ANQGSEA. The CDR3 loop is CSIGQGANTIYF. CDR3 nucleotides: TGCAGCATCGGACAGGGGGCCAACACCATATATTTT.

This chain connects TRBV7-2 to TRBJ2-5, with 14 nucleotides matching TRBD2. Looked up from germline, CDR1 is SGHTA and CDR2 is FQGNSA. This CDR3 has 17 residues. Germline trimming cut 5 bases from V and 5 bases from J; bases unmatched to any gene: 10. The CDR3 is CASSLRGLAGDRETQYF. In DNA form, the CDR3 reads TGTGCCAGCAGCCTAAGGGGACTAGCGGGGGATCGGGAGACCCAGTACTTC.

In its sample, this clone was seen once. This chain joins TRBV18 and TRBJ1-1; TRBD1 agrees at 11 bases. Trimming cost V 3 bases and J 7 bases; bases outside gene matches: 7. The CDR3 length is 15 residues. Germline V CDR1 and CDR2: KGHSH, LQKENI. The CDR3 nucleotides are TGTGCCAGCTCACCTCGGGGACAGGGGGGGGTTGAAGCTTTCTTT. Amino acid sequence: CASSPRGQGGVEAFF. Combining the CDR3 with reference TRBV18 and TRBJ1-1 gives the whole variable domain NAGVMQNPRHLVRRRGQEARLRCSPMKGHSHVYWYRQLPEEGLKFMVYLQKENIIDESGMPKERFSAEFPKEGPSILRIQQVVRGDSAAYFCASSPRGQGGVEAFFGQGTRLTVV.